The entry below gives a single T cell receptor beta chain sequence along with its context. Its matching antigen is unknown. The CDR3 totals 16 residues. Trimming took 1 base from V and 1 from J, leaving 11 bases between them. Germline V lookup: CDR1 MGHRA, CDR2 YSYEKL. Using its own MiXCR run on the 5' RACE reads, TCRdb lists one record per CDR3 protein. This table has 500,000 to 650,000 distinct CDR3 sequences, about a sixth appearing once. This entry is derived from a study of T cells after yellow fever vaccination. Study observations and caveats: A weaker but faster secondary response was observed, peaking on day 5 versus 15.

Sequences were derived from PBMCs, sampled more than 4 days after the first yellow fever vaccination. The chain employs TRBV4-1 and TRBJ1-5; D is perhaps TRBD1 (6 bases). The receptor comes from a young man who received the YFV17D yellow fever vaccine. CDR3 loop: CASSQVSGASNQPQHF. CDR3 nucleotide sequence: TGCGCCAGCAGCCAAGTGTCGGGGGCAAGCAATCAGCCCCAGCATTTT.